This T cell receptor beta chain was recorded in a study of long-term antiretroviral therapy in people with HIV. The run of the v3.0 immunoSEQ assay was at survey level. Profiled with immunoSEQ multiplex PCR; TCRdb holds only in-frame clones, not every one. Altogether tens of thousands of clones are present, over 75% being singletons, with the ten largest covering around 4.1%. In regard to this clone: The antigen is unknown.

V was shortened by 3 bases and J by 1 base, with 18 bases between the two germline ends. Per germline, CDR1 SGHDN and CDR2 FVKESK. This CDR3 comprises 17 residues. Study results and caveats: Regardless of time point, clones expanded before ART dominated the repertoire.

Sequencing used unsorted PBMCs, obtained 0.5 years after starting antiretroviral therapy. The gene calls are TRBV14 and TRBJ1-1; D is possibly TRBD1 (5 bases). The clonotype originates from a woman under 30 with HIV. The CDR3 is CASSHYLGRGENTEAFF. The DNA of the CDR3 is TGTGCCAGCAGCCACTACTTGGGTCGGGGGGAGAACACTGAAGCTTTCTTT.